This passage covers 15 T cell receptor beta chains from one sample sequenced in a study of beta chain features in type 1 diabetes. Points from the study as a whole: All four CD4+ subsets from Type 1 diabetes patients carried moderately but significantly shorter TCRB CDR3s.

What these receptors recognize is not known. The investigators reverse transcribed all of the isolated RNA, so they sequenced expressed TCRB transcripts. Using immunoSEQ multiplex PCR, the repertoire was profiled, and TCRdb retains in-frame clones only, with some absent. Altogether about 280,000 clones are present, over 12% being singletons, with the ten largest covering around 0.015%. Sequences were obtained from naive CD4+ T cells from blood. Source of these receptors: a man between 18 and 29 years old with type 1 diabetes.

The sample holds a few counts of this clone. The CDR3, as DNA: TGTGCCAGCAGTTTCCCGGGGGGAGGTCGCTCCTACGAGCAGTACTTC. Its translation: CASSFPGGGRSYEQYF. The chain recombines TRBV28 with TRBJ2-7, with 7 positions matching TRBD2. The CDR3 contains 16 residues. V was pared by 3 bases and J by 0 bases, with 8 bases of the junction left unmatched. CDR1 MDHEN and CDR2 SYDVKM come from the germline V gene. The full variable domain, rest sourced from reference TRBV28 and TRBJ2-7, is DVKVTQSSRYLVKRTGEKVFLECVQDMDHENMFWYRQDPGLGLRLIYFSYDVKMKEKGDIPEGYSVSREKKERFSLILESASTNQTSMYLCASSFPGGGRSYEQYFGPGTRLTVT.

This clone turned up a few times. V is TRBV5-1 and J is TRBJ2-5; D is uncertain. Trimming removed 4 bases at V and 5 bases at J, with 12 bases between. The V gene's germline CDR1 is SGHRS and CDR2 YFSETQ. CDR3 size: 13 residues. CDR3 coding DNA: TGCGCCAGCAGCACCCTAGGAGAGGAGACCCAGTACTTC. It is translated as CASSTLGEETQYF.

This clone occurred a few times. CDR3 sequence reads: CASSSDGDQPQHF. The CDR3 region has the DNA TGTGCCAGCAGCTCGGACGGGGATCAGCCCCAGCATTTT. V is TRBV7-2 and J is TRBJ1-5, with D unresolved. CDR1 SGHTA and CDR2 FQGNSA come from the germline V gene. The CDR3 length is 13 residues. Trimming stripped 4 bases from V and 5 bases from J, with 9 bases between.

J is TRBJ1-5 and V is TRBV30; no firm D call. Per the germline V gene, CDR1 is GTSNPN and CDR2 is SVGIG (reference sequence). V was cut by 1 base and J by 0 bases, with 4 bases left in between. The CDR3 length is 13 residues. The CDR3 loop is CAWSDNSNQPQHF. CDR3 nucleotide sequence: TGTGCCTGGAGTGATAATAGCAATCAGCCCCAGCATTTT.

The V and J genes are TRBV11-2 and TRBJ2-1, with 10 positions matching TRBD1. V was pared by 4 bases and J by 6 bases, with 9 bases of the junction left unmatched. Germline V gene data show CDR1 as SGHAT and CDR2 as FQNNGV. The CDR3 runs 16 residues. The CDR3 DNA sequence: TGTGCCAGCAGCTCATTTGGGACAGGGGAAGGCAATGAGCAGTTCTTC. Protein sequence: CASSSFGTGEGNEQFF.

V usage is TRBV18 and J usage is TRBJ2-7, with a weak D call TRBD1 (6 bases). Trimming took 3 bases from V and 3 from J, leaving 18 bases between them. The CDR3 runs to 16 residues. Per the germline V gene, CDR1 is KGHSH and CDR2 is LQKENI. The CDR3 reads CASSPTARAGDYEQYF. The CDR3 DNA sequence: TGTGCCAGCTCACCGACGGCGAGGGCAGGGGACTACGAGCAGTACTTC.

The chain recombines TRBV30 with TRBJ1-6; 10 bases are a match to TRBD1. The CDR3 loop spans 15 amino acids. V lost 3 bases and J lost 8; bases outside the gene matches: 7. The germline V gene encodes CDR1 GTSNPN and CDR2 SVGIG (reference sequence). The DNA of the CDR3 is TGTGCCTGGAGGGAGACAGGGGGCTCTTATTCACCCCTCCACTTT. Encoded protein: CAWRETGGSYSPLHF.

This rearrangement joins TRBV9 to TRBJ2-3, with TRBD2 identical over 15 bases. The CDR3 totals 19 residues. V gave up 3 bases and J gave up 0 bases; unmatched junction bases: 8. Germline loops: CDR1 SGDLS, CDR2 YYNGEE. The CDR3 protein is CASSAGGLAGGRSTDTQYF. In nucleotides, the CDR3 is TGTGCCAGCAGCGCCGGCGGACTAGCGGGGGGGCGGAGCACAGATACGCAGTATTTT.

This clone was found once. This sequence joins TRBV14 and TRBJ2-2; 7 positions match TRBD2. Germline loops: CDR1 SGHDN, CDR2 FVKESK. This CDR3 spans 17 amino acids. The J segment lost 4 bases and the V segment lost 1 base, leaving 9 bases of the junction unmatched. For the CDR3, the DNA is TGTGCCAGCAGCCAAGGAAGGCGGGGGAAGAGCACCGGGGAGCTGTTTTTT. The encoded protein is CASSQGRRGKSTGELFF.

The CDR3 nucleotides read TGCGCCAGCAGCCCGGGACTAGCGGGGGCCATTATCTACACAGATACGCAGTATTTT. This sequence encodes CASSPGLAGAIIYTDTQYF. The chain couples TRBV5-1 to TRBJ2-3, with 14 bases identical to TRBD2. There are 19 residues in the CDR3. Germline CDR1 SGHRS, CDR2 YFSETQ. With 4 bases clipped from V and 2 bases from J, the junction kept 12 bases outside the gene matches.

This clone turned up a few times. The identical CDR3 is also encoded by other nucleotide sequences in the sample. The V gene is TRBV7-9, the J gene TRBJ2-7, with D unresolved. Germline V gene lookup returns CDR1 SEHNR and CDR2 FQNEAQ (reference sequence). The CDR3 runs to 13 residues. V was cut by 1 base and J by 0 bases, with 4 bases left in between. The CDR3 sequence is CASSLDSSYEQYF. The CDR3 bases are TGTGCCAGCAGCTTAGATAGCTCCTACGAGCAGTACTTC.

This chain joins TRBV7-8 and TRBJ2-3, with D tentatively TRBD2 (5 bases). The CDR3 is 13 amino acids. The V and J ends lost 5 bases and 9 bases respectively, with 15 bases between them. CDR1 and CDR2 from the germline V gene are SGHVS and FQNEAQ. This CDR3 is CASSRGDTGTQYF. The CDR3 nucleotides are TGTGCCAGCAGCCGAGGCGACACGGGAACGCAGTATTTT.

Only a few counts were recorded for this clone. The chain is built from TRBV28 and TRBJ2-7; D is possibly TRBD1 (6 bases). The length of the CDR3 is 17 residues. Trimming cost V 3 bases and J 3 bases, with 21 bases left between them. The germline V gene encodes CDR1 MDHEN and CDR2 SYDVKM. CDR3 residues: CASSLTSGAGGDYEQYF. CDR3 nucleotides: TGTGCCAGCAGTTTGACTTCAGGGGCTGGCGGCGACTACGAGCAGTACTTC.

This clone has only a few counts. V and J are TRBV7-2 and TRBJ2-3; the D gene is possibly TRBD2 (6 bases). The germline CDR1 and CDR2 sequences are SGHTA and FQGNSA. With 5 bases removed from V and 3 bases from J, the gap between germline ends came to 15 bases. The CDR3 extends over 15 amino acids. CDR3: CASSTRSGRTDTQYF. For the CDR3, the DNA is TGTGCCAGCAGCACAAGAAGCGGGCGTACAGATACGCAGTATTTT.

The J gene is TRBJ1-2, the V gene TRBV6-5; 8 bases line up with TRBD1. This CDR3 region has 14 residues. Trimming at V came to 5 bases and at J to 3 bases, leaving 5 bases not matched to a gene. In germline, CDR1 is MNHEY, CDR2 SVGAGI. The CDR3 DNA is TGTGCCAGCAGTACCTCGACAGGGGACTATGGCTACACCTTC. Translation gives CASSTSTGDYGYTF.